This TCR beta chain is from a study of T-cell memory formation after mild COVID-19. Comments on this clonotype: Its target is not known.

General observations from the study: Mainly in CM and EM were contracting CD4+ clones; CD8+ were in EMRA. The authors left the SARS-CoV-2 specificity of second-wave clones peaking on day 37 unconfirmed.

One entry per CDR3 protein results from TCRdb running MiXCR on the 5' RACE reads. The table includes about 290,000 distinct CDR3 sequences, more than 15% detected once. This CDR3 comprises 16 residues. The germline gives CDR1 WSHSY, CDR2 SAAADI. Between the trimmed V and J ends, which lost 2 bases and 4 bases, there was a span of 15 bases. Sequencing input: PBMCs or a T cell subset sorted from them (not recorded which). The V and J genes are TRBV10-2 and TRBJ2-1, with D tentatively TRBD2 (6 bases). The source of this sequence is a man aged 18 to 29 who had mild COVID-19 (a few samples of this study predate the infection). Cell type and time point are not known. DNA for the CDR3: TGCGCCAGCAGTGAGCTGACTAGTGGCCTTTACAATGAGCAGTTCTTC. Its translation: CASSELTSGLYNEQFF.